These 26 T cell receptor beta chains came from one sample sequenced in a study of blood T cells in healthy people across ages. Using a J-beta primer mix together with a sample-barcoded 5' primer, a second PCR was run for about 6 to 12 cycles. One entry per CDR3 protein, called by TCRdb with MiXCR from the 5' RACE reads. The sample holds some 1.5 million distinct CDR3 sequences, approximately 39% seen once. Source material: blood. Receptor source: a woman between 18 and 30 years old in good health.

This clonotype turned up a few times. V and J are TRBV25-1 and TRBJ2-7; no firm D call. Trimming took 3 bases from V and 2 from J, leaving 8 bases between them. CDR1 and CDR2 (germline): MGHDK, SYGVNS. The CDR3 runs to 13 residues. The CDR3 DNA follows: TGTGCCAGCAGTGAGGTCGGAACCTACGAGCAGTACTTC. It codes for CASSEVGTYEQYF.

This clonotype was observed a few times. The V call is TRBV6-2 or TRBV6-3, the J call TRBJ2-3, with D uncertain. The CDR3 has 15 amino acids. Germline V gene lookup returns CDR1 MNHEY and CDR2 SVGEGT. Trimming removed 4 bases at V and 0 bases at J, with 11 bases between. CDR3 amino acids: CASSSGSVSTDTQYF. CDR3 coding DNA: TGTGCCAGCAGTTCCGGAAGCGTGAGCACAGATACGCAGTATTTT.

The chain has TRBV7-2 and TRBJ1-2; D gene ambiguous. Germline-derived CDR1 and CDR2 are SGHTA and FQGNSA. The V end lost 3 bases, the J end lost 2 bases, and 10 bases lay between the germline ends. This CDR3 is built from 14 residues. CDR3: CASSFNPGNYGYTF. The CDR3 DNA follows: TGTGCCAGCAGCTTCAACCCGGGCAACTATGGCTACACCTTC.

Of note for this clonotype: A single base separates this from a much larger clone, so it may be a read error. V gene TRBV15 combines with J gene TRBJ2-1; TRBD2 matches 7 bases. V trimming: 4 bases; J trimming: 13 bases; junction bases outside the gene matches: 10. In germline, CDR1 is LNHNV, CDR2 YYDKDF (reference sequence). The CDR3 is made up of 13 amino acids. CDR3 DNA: TGTGCCACCAGCAACGGGCTAGCGGAGACCCAGTTCTTC. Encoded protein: CATSNGLAETQFF.

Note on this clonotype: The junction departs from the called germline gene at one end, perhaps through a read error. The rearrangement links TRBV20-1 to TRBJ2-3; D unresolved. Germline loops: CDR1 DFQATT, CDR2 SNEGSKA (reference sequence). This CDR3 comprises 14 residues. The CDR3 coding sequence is TGCAGTGCAAGAGGTCAGATCAGCACAGATACGCAGTATTTT. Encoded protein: CSARGQISTDTQYF.

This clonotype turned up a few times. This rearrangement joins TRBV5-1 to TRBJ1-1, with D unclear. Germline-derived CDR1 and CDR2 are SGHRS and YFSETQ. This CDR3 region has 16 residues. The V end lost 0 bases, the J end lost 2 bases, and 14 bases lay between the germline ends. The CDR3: CASSLDSGPTNTEAFF. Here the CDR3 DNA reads TGCGCCAGCAGCTTGGATTCCGGGCCGACAAACACTGAAGCTTTCTTT.

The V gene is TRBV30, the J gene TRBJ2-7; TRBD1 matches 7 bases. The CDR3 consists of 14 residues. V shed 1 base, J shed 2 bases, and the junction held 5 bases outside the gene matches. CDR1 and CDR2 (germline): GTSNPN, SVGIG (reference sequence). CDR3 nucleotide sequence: TGTGCCTGGAGTGGTGGGACAGTTACCTACGAGCAGTACTTC. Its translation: CAWSGGTVTYEQYF.

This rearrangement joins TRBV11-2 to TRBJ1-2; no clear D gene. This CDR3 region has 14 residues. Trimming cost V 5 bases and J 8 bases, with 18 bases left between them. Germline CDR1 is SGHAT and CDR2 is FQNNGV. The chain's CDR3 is CASSPVASLGGYTF. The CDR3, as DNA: TGTGCCAGCAGCCCGGTCGCCAGTCTGGGCGGCTACACCTTC.

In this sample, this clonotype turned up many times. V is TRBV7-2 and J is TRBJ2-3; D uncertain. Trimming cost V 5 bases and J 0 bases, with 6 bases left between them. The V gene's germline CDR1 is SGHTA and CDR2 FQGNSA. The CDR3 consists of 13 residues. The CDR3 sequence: CASSVGSTDTQYF. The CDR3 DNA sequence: TGTGCCAGCAGCGTTGGGAGCACAGATACGCAGTATTTT.

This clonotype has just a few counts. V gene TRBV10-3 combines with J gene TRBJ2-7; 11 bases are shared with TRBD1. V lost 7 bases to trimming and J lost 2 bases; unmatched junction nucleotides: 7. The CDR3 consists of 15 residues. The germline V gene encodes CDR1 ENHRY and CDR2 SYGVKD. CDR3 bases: TGTGCCATCAATTCACCGGGACAGGGGGCCTACGAGCAGTACTTC. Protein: CAINSPGQGAYEQYF.

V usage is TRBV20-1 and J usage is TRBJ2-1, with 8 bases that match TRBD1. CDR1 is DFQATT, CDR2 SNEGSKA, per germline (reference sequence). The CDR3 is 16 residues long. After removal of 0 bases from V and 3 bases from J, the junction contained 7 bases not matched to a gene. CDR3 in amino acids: CSAREQGEQYYNEQFF. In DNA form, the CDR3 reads TGCAGTGCTAGAGAACAGGGGGAACAGTACTACAATGAGCAGTTCTTC.

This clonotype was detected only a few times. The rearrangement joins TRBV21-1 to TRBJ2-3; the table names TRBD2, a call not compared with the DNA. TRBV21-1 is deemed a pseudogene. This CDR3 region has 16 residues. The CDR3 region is CASSGGTSGGEDTQYF. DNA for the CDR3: TGTGCCAGCAGCGGAGGGACTAGCGGGGGGGAAGATACGCAGTATTTT.

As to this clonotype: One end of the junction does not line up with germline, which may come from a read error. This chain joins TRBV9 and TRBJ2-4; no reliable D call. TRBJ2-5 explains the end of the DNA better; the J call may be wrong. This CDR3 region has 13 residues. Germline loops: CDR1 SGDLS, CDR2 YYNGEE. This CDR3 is CVSSIDPGETQYF. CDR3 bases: TGTGTCAGCAGCATAGATCCGGGCGAGACCCAGTACTTC.

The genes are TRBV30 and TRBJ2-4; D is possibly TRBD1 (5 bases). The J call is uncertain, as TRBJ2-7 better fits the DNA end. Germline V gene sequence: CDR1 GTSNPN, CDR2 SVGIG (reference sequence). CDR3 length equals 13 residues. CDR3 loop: CAWSAMTVHEQYF. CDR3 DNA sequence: TGTGCCTGGAGTGCCATGACAGTCCACGAGCAGTACTTC.

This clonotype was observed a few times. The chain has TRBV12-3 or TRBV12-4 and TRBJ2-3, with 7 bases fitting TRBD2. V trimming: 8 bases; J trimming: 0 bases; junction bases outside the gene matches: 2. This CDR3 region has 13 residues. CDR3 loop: CASGDYSTDTQYF. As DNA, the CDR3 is TGTGCCAGCGGGGACTATAGCACAGATACGCAGTATTTT.

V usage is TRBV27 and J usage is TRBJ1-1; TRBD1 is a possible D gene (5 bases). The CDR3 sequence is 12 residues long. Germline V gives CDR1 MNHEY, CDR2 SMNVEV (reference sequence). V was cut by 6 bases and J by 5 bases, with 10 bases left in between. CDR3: CASRFAGTEAFF. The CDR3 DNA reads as TGTGCCAGCAGGTTTGCAGGGACTGAAGCTTTCTTT.

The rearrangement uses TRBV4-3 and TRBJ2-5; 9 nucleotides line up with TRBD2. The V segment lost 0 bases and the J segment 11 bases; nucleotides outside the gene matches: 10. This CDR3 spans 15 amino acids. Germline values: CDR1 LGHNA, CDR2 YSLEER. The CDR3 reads CASSQDRGRGDEQYF. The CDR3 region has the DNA TGCGCCAGCAGCCAAGATCGCGGGAGGGGTGATGAGCAGTACTTC.

CDR3 amino acids: CASSLGGLAIGTGELFF. CDR3 bases: TGTGCCAGCAGCTTAGGGGGTCTAGCGATCGGCACCGGGGAGCTGTTTTTT. V is TRBV7-2 and J is TRBJ2-2, with a tentative D call TRBD2 (6 bases). CDR1 and CDR2 (germline): SGHTA, FQGNSA. The germline V and J ends were trimmed by 1 base and 4 bases, with 16 bases remaining between them. This CDR3 has 17 amino acids.

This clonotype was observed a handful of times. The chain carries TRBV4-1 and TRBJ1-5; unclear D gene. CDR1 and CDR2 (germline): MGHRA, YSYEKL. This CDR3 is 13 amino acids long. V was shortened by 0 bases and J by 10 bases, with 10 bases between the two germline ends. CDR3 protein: CASSQEKGDPQHF. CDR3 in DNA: TGCGCCAGCAGCCAAGAAAAGGGTGACCCCCAGCATTTT.

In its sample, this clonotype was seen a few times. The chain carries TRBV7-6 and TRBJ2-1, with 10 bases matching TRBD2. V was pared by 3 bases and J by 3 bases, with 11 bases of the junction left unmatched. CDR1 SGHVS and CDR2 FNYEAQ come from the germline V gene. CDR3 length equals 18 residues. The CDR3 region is CASSFASGSGRLYNEQFF. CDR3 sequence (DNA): TGTGCCAGCAGCTTTGCTAGCGGGAGTGGCCGGCTCTACAATGAGCAGTTCTTC.

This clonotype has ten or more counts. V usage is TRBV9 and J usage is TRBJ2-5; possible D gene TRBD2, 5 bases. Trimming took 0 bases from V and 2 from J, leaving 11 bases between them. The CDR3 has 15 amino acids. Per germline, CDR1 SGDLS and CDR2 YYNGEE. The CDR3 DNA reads TGTGCCAGCAGCGTAGGAGGGCCCCCTCAAGAGACCCAGTACTTC. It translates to CASSVGGPPQETQYF. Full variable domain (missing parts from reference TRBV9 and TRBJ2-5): DSGVTQTPKHLITATGQRVTLRCSPRSGDLSVYWYQQSLDQGLQFLIQYYNGEERAKGNILERFSAQQFPDLHSELNLSSLELGDSALYFCASSVGGPPQETQYFGPGTRLLVL.

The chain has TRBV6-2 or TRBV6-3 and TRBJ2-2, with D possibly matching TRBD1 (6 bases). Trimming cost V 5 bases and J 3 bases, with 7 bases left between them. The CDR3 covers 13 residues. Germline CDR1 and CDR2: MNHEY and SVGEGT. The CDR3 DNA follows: TGTGCCAGCAGTCAGGGGCACACCGGGGAGCTGTTTTTT. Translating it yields CASSQGHTGELFF.

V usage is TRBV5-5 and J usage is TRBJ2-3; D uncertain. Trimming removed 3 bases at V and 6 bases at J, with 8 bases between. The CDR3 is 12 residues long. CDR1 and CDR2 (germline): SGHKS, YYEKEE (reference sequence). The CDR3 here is CASSSWDDTQYF. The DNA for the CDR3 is TGTGCCAGCAGCTCGTGGGATGATACGCAGTATTTT.

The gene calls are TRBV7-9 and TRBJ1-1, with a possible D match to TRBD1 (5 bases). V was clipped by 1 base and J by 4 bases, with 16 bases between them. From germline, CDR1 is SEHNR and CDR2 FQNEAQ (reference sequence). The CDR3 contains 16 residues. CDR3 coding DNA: TGTGCCAGCAGCTTAGTAGGGCAGGGTAGTACCACTGAAGCTTTCTTT. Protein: CASSLVGQGSTTEAFF.

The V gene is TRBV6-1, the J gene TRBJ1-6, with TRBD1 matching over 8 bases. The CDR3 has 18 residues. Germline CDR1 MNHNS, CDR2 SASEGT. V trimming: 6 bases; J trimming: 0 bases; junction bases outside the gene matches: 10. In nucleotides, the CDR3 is TGTGCCAGCAGCATCTCCGACAGGGGTTCCTCCTATAATTCACCCCTCCACTTT. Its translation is CASSISDRGSSYNSPLHF.

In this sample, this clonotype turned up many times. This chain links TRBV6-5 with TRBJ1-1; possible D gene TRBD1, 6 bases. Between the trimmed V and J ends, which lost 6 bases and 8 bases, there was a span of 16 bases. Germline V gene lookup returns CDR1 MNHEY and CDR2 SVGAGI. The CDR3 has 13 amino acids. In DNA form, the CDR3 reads TGTGCCAGCAGCAAACAGGGTTCAACCGAAGCTTTCTTT. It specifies CASSKQGSTEAFF.